Presented here are 20 T cell receptor beta chains from one specimen sequenced in a study of blood T cell repertoires in COVID-19. Libraries were prepared by immunoSEQ multiplex PCR; TCRdb keeps only in-frame clonotypes and omits some of them. Among about 150,000 clones, approximately 92% were seen once, and the ten largest hold around 3.3%. The sequenced material came from peripheral blood. All receptors derive from an older woman with active COVID-19.

The V gene is TRBV6-2 or TRBV6-3, the J gene TRBJ2-1, with 10 nucleotides matching TRBD2. This CDR3 spans 18 amino acids. The germline gives CDR1 MNHEY, CDR2 SVGEGT. The ends lost 1 base at V and 0 bases at J; junction bases unmatched: 6. The CDR3 here is CASSYLLASGSSYNEQFF. CDR3 DNA sequence: TGTGCCAGCAGTTACTTATTGGCTAGCGGGAGCTCCTACAATGAGCAGTTCTTC.

This clone was seen a handful of times. V usage is TRBV5-6 and J usage is TRBJ2-7; possibly TRBD1 for D (6 bases). Germline CDR1 and CDR2: SGHDT and YYEEEE. Trimming pared 4 bases from V and 2 bases from J, leaving 13 bases between. The CDR3 covers 14 residues. CDR3 bases: TGTGCCAGCAGCCAACAGGGAAGGACCTACGAGCAGTACTTC. This codes for CASSQQGRTYEQYF.

The genes are TRBV4-2 and TRBJ2-2; 16 nucleotides agree with TRBD2. Germline-derived CDR1 and CDR2 are LGHNA and YNFKEQ. The CDR3 covers 17 residues. The ends lost 2 bases at V and 6 bases at J; junction bases unmatched: 3. The CDR3 region has the DNA TGTGCCAGCAGCCAACCGGGACTAGCGGGAGGGCCCGGGGAGCTGTTTTTT. This sequence encodes CASSQPGLAGGPGELFF.

This chain links TRBV4-3 with TRBJ1-6, with 8 bases fitting TRBD1. Looked up from germline, CDR1 is LGHNA and CDR2 is YSLEER. The V and J ends lost 5 bases and 5 bases, in that order; junction bases with no gene match: 5. CDR3 length: 15 amino acids. In DNA form, the CDR3 reads TGCGCCAGCAGCGCCGGACAGGGTCATAATTCACCCCTCCACTTT. Residues: CASSAGQGHNSPLHF.

The chain carries TRBV7-2 and TRBJ1-2, with 9 bases lining up with TRBD1. Germline assignment: CDR1 SGHTA and CDR2 FQGNSA. Trimming at V came to 5 bases and at J to 6 bases, leaving 10 bases not matched to a gene. There are 15 residues in the CDR3. CDR3 nucleotide sequence: TGTGCCAGCAGCGTAAGGGCCGGGACAGGGAATGGCTACACCTTC. This encodes CASSVRAGTGNGYTF.

J is TRBJ2-2 and V is TRBV9; 10 bases agree with TRBD2. Trimming removed 2 bases from V and 1 base from J; junction bases left unmatched: 8. The CDR3 runs 18 residues. CDR1 is SGDLS and CDR2 is YYNGEE in the germline V gene. The CDR3 nucleotides read TGTGCCAGCAGCGTGTATTGGACTAGCGGTTTGAACACCGGGGAGCTGTTTTTT. This codes for CASSVYWTSGLNTGELFF.

The chain recombines TRBV27 with TRBJ1-2; possible D gene TRBD1, 5 bases. V lost 3 bases and J 4 bases, leaving 9 bases between the germline ends. Per the germline V gene, CDR1 is MNHEY and CDR2 is SMNVEV (reference sequence). The CDR3 covers 13 residues. The CDR3 DNA reads as TGTGCCAGCAGTTTTGACAGCACCTATGGCTACACCTTC. Its translation is CASSFDSTYGYTF.

This clone was seen a handful of times. The chain carries TRBV28 and TRBJ2-7, with D possibly TRBD2 on 5 matching bases. The V gene's germline CDR1 is MDHEN and CDR2 SYDVKM. The CDR3 has 12 amino acids. The V gene lost 8 bases and the J gene lost 0 bases, with 8 bases spanning the gap. CDR3: CASADYSYEQYF. The DNA for the CDR3 is TGTGCCAGCGCTGACTACTCCTACGAGCAGTACTTC.

This sequence joins TRBV7-3 and TRBJ1-2; no clear D. This CDR3 is 12 amino acids long. Germline V gene data show CDR1 as SGHTA and CDR2 as FQGTGA. Deletions cut 5 bases from V and 7 bases from J, with 11 bases between. The CDR3 DNA sequence: TGTGCCAGCAGCCCCGGAGGCGGTGGCTACACCTTC. The encoded protein is CASSPGGGGYTF.

The chain couples TRBV18 to TRBJ2-3; 13 bases fit TRBD2. The CDR3 sequence is 18 residues long. Germline lookup yields CDR1 KGHSH and CDR2 LQKENI. V gave up 0 bases and J gave up 1 base; unmatched junction bases: 4. CDR3 in DNA: TGTGCCAGCTCACCACCGACCGGGACTAGCGGGGGCACAGATACGCAGTATTTT. Amino acid sequence: CASSPPTGTSGGTDTQYF.

On this clone: Additional DNA sequences in this sample encode the identical CDR3. The rearrangement links TRBV11-2 to TRBJ1-2; D might be TRBD1 (6 bases). The germline V gene encodes CDR1 SGHAT and CDR2 FQNNGV. The germline V and J ends were trimmed by 5 bases and 6 bases, with 16 bases remaining between them. This CDR3 has 14 residues. This chain's CDR3 is CASSGMGQYHGYTF. The CDR3 DNA sequence: TGTGCCAGCAGCGGAATGGGACAATACCATGGCTACACCTTC.

The table lists this clone with a few counts. The CDR3 DNA reads as TGTGCCAGCAGTTTCGGTCACAATGAGCAGTTCTTC. Its translation is CASSFGHNEQFF. This chain links TRBV12-3 or TRBV12-4 with TRBJ2-1; no definite D call. V was shortened by 3 bases and J by 5 bases, with 5 bases between the two germline ends. The CDR3 consists of 12 residues.

Remarks on this clone: This CDR3 is also generated by other DNA sequences in the sample. The J gene is TRBJ1-1, the V gene TRBV6-1, with unresolved D. The CDR3 has 13 amino acids. The V end lost 2 bases, the J end lost 2 bases, and 6 bases lay between the germline ends. CDR1 and CDR2 (germline): MNHNS, SASEGT. CDR3 coding DNA: TGTGCCAGCAGTGAACCAGGTAACACTGAAGCTTTCTTT. Its protein product is CASSEPGNTEAFF.

The J gene is TRBJ2-5, the V gene TRBV30; 9 bases line up with TRBD1. The trim removed 2 bases at V and 6 bases at J, leaving 13 bases unmatched. Looked up from germline, CDR1 is GTSNPN and CDR2 is SVGIG (reference sequence). The CDR3 sequence is 16 residues long. The DNA for the CDR3 is TGTGCCTGGAGTCCGAGGCTGGGGACAGGGACACAGACCCAGTACTTC. Translating it yields CAWSPRLGTGTQTQYF.

The chain has TRBV4-3 and TRBJ2-1; D is possibly TRBD2 (5 bases). Trimming took off 1 base at V and 5 bases at J, with 12 bases between the two ends. CDR1 and CDR2 from the germline V gene are LGHNA and YSLEER. The CDR3 length is 15 residues. The CDR3 DNA follows: TGCGCCAGCAGCCAAGGGATCTGGCGGGACAATGAGCAGTTCTTC. It codes for CASSQGIWRDNEQFF.

V usage is TRBV28 and J usage is TRBJ2-1; 10 bases are shared with TRBD2. V gave up 6 bases and J gave up 9 bases; unmatched junction bases: 11. The germline CDR1 and CDR2 sequences are MDHEN and SYDVKM. This CDR3 contains 15 residues. CDR3 sequence reads: CASSPVGLAFGEQFF. CDR3 DNA sequence: TGTGCCAGCAGCCCAGTGGGACTAGCGTTTGGTGAGCAGTTCTTC.

This chain joins TRBV6-2 or TRBV6-3 and TRBJ1-6, with a tentative D call TRBD1 (5 bases). Trimming removed 0 bases at V and 7 bases at J, with 10 bases between. The CDR3 is 15 amino acids. The germline V gene encodes CDR1 MNHEY and CDR2 SVGEGT. CDR3 sequence reads: CASSYSRQGNSPLHF. The DNA of the CDR3 is TGTGCCAGCAGTTACTCAAGGCAGGGAAATTCACCCCTCCACTTT.

This chain connects TRBV30 to TRBJ2-5; D gene ambiguous. The CDR3 has 13 residues. Per the germline V gene, CDR1 is GTSNPN and CDR2 is SVGIG (reference sequence). Trimming pared 5 bases from V and 1 base from J, leaving 11 bases between. This CDR3 is CAWEPVVQETQYF. The CDR3 DNA reads as TGTGCCTGGGAGCCCGTTGTCCAAGAGACCCAGTACTTC.

This rearrangement joins TRBV27 to TRBJ2-7; 11 bases line up with TRBD1. In germline, CDR1 is MNHEY, CDR2 SMNVEV (reference sequence). This CDR3 is built from 15 residues. The J segment lost 0 bases and the V segment lost 5 bases, leaving 3 bases of the junction unmatched. In nucleotides, the CDR3 is TGTGCCAGCAGTGGCGGGACAGGGGGCTCCTACGAGCAGTACTTC. Its protein is CASSGGTGGSYEQYF.

The CDR3: CASSPSSGTGELFF. The CDR3 DNA is TGTGCCAGCTCACCTTCTAGCGGGACCGGGGAGCTGTTTTTT. The chain combines TRBV18 with TRBJ2-2, with 8 bases that match TRBD2. This CDR3 is built from 14 residues. Looked up from germline, CDR1 is KGHSH and CDR2 is LQKENI. J gave up 5 bases and V 3 bases, and 2 bases lay outside the gene matches.